This TCR beta chain was obtained from a study of blood T cell repertoires in COVID-19 (dated by TCRdb to the early 2020s). With regard to the full study: Samples covering the acute and convalescent phases of COVID-19 were provided by collaborators in the United States, Italy and Spain. The prospective study material was composed of cDNA or gDNA derived from T cells, B-cell-depleted T cells, or PBMCs. Deeply sampled blood TCRbeta repertoires from subjects exposed to, actively infected with, or recovered from COVID-19 were included in the dataset. A freely available public database, intended as a resource for researchers studying the immune response to SARS-CoV-2, is where the repertoires were released. The samples were drawn from the first 160 participants of the ongoing ImmuneRACE study and from about 1,200 subjects provided by 6 global collaborators. The sample metadata nearly always contained a de-identified subject ID, COVID-19 status, age in years and sex. Where available, HLA class I and class II types were taken from metadata supplied by the sample provider and were not determined by assay-based typing. What the study reported, not specific to this receptor: The quantity of clinical and demographic metadata differed by source and by participant and was supplied without curation.

Whole blood was collected in K2EDTA tubes by collaborating institutions according to the institutions' own protocols. For TCRbeta analysis, collaborator samples were shipped as frozen whole blood, as isolated PBMCs, or as DNA extracted from either sample type. The CDR3 numbers 16 residues from cysteine through phenylalanine. Just the 48-base CDR3 DNA is kept, in frame starting at base 1. The germline V gene supplies CDR1 MNHEY and CDR2 SVGEGT. V is reduced by 6 bases and J by 5 bases, leaving a spacing of 22 bases between them. A word on this clone: What antigen it recognizes has not been identified. It has no much larger one-base neighbor in the sample; base qualities were not kept.

TCRbeta CDR3 regions were amplified from genomic DNA by means of the immunoSEQ Assay, a bias-controlled multiplex PCR. As for the original processing: The number of nucleated cells in each sample was estimated by amplification of reference gene primers within the assay. To quantify the absolute abundance of each unique TCRbeta CDR3 rearrangement, sequence reads were collapsed and filtered. For each sample, productive Simpson clonality was calculated as the square root of Simpson's diversity index across productive rearrangements. TCRdb's version of the immuneACCESS table is confined to in-frame rearrangements and falls short of the full clone set. An unresolved V gene accounts for under half of the shortfall where checked; the remainder is of unknown origin. Clone size and V and J calls were adopted from that table, with D and trimming inferred from the DNA. The sample yields over 70,000 clones; about 87% were counted once. Of the sample, approximately 6.8% falls within the top ten clones.

Sequenced: peripheral blood. This receptor was identified in a woman over 75 with acute or convalescent COVID-19. The sequence joins TRBV6-2 or TRBV6-3 to TRBJ1-1, with TRBD1 as a weak D call on 6 bases. For the CDR3, the sequence is CASSPALQGVRTEAFF. The bases are TGTGCCAGCAGCCCCGCCTTACAGGGAGTCAGGACTGAAGCTTTCTTT.